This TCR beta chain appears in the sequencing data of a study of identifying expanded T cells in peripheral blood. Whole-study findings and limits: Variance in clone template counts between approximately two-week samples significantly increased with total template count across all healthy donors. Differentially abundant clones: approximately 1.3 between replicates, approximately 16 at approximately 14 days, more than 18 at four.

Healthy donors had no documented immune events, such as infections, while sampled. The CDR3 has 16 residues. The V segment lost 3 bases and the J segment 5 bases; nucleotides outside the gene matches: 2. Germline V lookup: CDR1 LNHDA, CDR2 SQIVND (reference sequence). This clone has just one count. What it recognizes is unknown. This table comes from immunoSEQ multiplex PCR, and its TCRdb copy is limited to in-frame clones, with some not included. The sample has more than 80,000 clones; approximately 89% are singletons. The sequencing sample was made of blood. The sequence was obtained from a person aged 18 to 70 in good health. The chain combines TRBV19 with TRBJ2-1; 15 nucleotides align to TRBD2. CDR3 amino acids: CASSMGLAGGNNEQFF. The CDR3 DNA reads TGTGCCAGTAGTATGGGACTAGCGGGAGGTAACAATGAGCAGTTCTTC.